Here is one T cell receptor beta chain with its context. Time point of the sample: persistent/refractory GD, antithyroid drugs over 5 years with positive TRAb. TCR sequences were obtained from RNA taken from PBMCs. The CDR3 consists of 13 residues. Between the trimmed V and J ends, which lost 3 bases and 5 bases, there was a span of 10 bases. Germline-derived CDR1 and CDR2 are ENHRY and SYGVKD. Building of the TCR beta libraries involved iRepertoire HTBI primers and Arm-PCR of CDR3 regions. TCRdb ran MiXCR on the multiplex PCR reads and lists one entry per CDR3 protein. The sample lists almost 350,000 distinct CDR3 sequences; 15% to 20% were seen once. The data derive from a study of regulatory T cells in long-lasting Graves disease.

This TCR was sampled from a female donor with Graves disease. The V gene is TRBV10-3, the J gene TRBJ1-2; D may be TRBD1 (6 bases). The input for sequencing was peripheral blood mononuclear cells (PBMCs), taken when the disease was refractory, from a patient treated with antithyroid drugs. CDR3 loop: CAISEGGSYGYTF. In nucleotides, the CDR3 is TGTGCCATCAGTGAAGGGGGGTCTTATGGCTACACCTTC.